This TCR beta chain was sequenced in a study of vaccination effects on CD4 cells after COVID-19. Overall study findings and caveats: Marked clonal contraction of both clone types appeared late after vaccination.

Assay used: immunoSEQ multiplex PCR; TCRdb lists only in-frame clones, some missing. Of 20,000 to 25,000 clones listed, about 73% were seen once; the top ten hold roughly 8%. Trimming removed 7 bases from V and 7 bases from J; junction bases left unmatched: 17. The CDR3 spans 16 residues. CDR1 is SGHRS, CDR2 YFSETQ, per germline. In its sample, this clone was seen a few times. Its target is not known. ViraFEST expansion of antigen-specific CD4+ T cells with viral peptide pools preceded sequencing. Subsequent to roughly 9 days of culture, CD4+ T cells were isolated. Each participant was administered two doses of either the BNT162b2 or the mRNA-1273 vaccine. None of the vaccinated had previously contracted SARS-CoV-2, and their nucleocapsid antibodies tested negative.

The source was CD4+ T cells from PBMCs cultured with SARS-CoV-2 spike peptides, collected after COVID-19 vaccination. The V gene is TRBV5-1, the J gene TRBJ2-3, with TRBD2 matching over 8 bases. The receptor's source is a human donor who received a COVID-19 vaccine. CDR3: CASQDRAGGGSNTQYF. The CDR3 DNA follows: TGCGCCAGCCAAGATCGGGCGGGGGGCGGGTCTAATACGCAGTATTTT.